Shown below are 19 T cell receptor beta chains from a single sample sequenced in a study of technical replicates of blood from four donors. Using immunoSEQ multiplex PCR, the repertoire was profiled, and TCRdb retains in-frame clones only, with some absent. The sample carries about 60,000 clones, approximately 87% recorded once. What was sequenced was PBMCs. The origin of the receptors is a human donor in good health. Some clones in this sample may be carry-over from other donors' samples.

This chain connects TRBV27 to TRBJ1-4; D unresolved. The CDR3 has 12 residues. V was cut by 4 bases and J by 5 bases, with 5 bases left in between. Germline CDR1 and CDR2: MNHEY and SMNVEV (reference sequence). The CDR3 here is CASSSRNEKLFF. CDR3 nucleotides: TGTGCCAGCAGTTCGCGGAATGAAAAACTGTTTTTT.

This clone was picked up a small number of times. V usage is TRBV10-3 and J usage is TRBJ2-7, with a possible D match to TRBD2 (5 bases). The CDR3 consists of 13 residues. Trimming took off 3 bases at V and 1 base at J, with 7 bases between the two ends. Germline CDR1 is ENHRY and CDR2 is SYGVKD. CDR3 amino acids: CAISDGESYEQYF. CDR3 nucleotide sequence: TGTGCCATCAGTGATGGGGAGTCCTACGAGCAGTACTTC.

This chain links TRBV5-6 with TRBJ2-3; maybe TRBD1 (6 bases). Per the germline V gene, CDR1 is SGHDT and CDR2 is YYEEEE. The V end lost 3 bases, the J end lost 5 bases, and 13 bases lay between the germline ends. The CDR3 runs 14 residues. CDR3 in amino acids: CASSSRRQVDTQYF. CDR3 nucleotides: TGTGCCAGCAGCTCACGGCGACAGGTAGATACGCAGTATTTT.

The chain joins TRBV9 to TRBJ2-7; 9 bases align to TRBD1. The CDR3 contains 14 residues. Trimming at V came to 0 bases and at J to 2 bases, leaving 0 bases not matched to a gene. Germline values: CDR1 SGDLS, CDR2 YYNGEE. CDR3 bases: TGTGCCAGCAGCGTAGGGGACAGGGCCTACGAGCAGTACTTC. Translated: CASSVGDRAYEQYF.

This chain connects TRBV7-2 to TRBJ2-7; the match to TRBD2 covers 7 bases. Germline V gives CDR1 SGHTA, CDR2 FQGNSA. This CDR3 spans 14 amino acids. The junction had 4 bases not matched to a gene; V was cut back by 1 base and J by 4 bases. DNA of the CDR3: TGTGCCAGCAGCTTAGGTGGCGGGAGTTACGAGCAGTACTTC. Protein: CASSLGGGSYEQYF.

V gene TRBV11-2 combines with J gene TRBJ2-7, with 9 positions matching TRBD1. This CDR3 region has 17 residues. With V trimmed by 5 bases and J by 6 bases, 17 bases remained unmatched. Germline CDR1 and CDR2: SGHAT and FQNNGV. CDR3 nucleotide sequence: TGTGCCAGCAGCGCCCGCCTCGGGACAGGGATGTCGTCCGAGCAGTACTTC. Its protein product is CASSARLGTGMSSEQYF.

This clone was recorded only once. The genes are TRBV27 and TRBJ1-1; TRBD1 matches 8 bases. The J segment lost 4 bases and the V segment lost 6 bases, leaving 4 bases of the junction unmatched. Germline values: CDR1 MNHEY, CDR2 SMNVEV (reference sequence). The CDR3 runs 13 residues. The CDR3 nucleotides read TGTGCCAGCAGCTGGACAGGGCCCACTGAAGCTTTCTTT. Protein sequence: CASSWTGPTEAFF.

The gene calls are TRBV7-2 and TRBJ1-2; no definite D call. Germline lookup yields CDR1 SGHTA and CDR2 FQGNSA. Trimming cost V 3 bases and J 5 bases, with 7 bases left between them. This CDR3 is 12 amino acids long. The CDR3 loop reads CASSFSLYGYTF. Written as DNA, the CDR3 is TGTGCCAGCAGCTTTTCACTATATGGCTACACCTTC.

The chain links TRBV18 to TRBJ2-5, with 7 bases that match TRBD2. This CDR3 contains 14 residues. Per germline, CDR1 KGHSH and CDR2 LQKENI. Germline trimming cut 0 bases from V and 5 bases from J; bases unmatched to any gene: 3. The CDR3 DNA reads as TGTGCCAGCTCACCACCCCTGGGGGGGGAGACCCAGTACTTC. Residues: CASSPPLGGETQYF.

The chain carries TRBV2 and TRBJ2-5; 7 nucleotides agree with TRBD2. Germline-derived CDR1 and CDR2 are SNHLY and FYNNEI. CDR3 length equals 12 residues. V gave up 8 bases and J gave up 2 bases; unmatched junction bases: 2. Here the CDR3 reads CASGTIQETQYF. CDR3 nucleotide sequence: TGTGCCAGCGGGACTATACAAGAGACCCAGTACTTC.

DNA for the CDR3: TGTGCCAGCAGCTTAGCTGGCAGGTTAGGCACAGATACGCAGTATTTT. Its translation: CASSLAGRLGTDTQYF. This chain joins TRBV7-6 and TRBJ2-3; the D is unclear. V was clipped by 0 bases and J by 1 base, with 11 bases between them. Germline CDR1 is SGHVS and CDR2 is FNYEAQ. The CDR3 sequence is 16 residues long.

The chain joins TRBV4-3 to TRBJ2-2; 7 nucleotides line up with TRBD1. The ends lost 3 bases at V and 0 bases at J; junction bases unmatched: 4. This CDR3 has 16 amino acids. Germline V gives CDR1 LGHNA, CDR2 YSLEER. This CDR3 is CASSHLTGSNTGELFF. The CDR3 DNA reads TGCGCCAGCAGCCACCTGACAGGGTCGAACACCGGGGAGCTGTTTTTT.

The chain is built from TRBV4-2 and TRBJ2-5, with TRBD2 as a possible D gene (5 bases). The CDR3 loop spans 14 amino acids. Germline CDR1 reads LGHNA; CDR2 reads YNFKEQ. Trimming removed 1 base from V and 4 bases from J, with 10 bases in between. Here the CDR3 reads CASSQGELAETQYF. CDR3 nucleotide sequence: TGTGCCAGCAGCCAAGGGGAGTTGGCAGAGACCCAGTACTTC.

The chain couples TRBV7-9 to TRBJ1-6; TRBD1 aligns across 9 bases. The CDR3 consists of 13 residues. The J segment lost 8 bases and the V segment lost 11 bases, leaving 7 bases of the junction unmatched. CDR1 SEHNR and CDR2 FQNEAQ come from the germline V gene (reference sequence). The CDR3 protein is CAVARTGDSPLHF. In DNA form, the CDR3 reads TGTGCCGTGGCCAGGACAGGGGATTCACCCCTCCACTTT.

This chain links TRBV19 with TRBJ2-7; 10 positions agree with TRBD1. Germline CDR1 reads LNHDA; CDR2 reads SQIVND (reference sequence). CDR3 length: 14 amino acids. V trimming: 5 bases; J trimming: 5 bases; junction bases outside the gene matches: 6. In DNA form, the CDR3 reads TGTGCCAGTAGTTCAACGGGACAGGGGAACGAGCAGTACTTC. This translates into CASSSTGQGNEQYF.

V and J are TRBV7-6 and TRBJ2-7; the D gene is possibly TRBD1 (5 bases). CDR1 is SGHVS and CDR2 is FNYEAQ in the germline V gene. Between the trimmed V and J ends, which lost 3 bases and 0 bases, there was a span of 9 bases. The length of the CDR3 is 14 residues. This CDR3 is CASSLADSSYEQYF. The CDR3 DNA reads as TGTGCCAGCAGCTTGGCCGACAGCTCCTACGAGCAGTACTTC.

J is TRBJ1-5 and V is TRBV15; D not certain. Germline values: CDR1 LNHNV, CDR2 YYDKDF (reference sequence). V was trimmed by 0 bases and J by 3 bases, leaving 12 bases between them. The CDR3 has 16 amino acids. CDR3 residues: CATSRDQRVLNQPQHF. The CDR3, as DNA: TGTGCCACCAGCAGAGATCAGAGGGTTCTCAATCAGCCCCAGCATTTT.

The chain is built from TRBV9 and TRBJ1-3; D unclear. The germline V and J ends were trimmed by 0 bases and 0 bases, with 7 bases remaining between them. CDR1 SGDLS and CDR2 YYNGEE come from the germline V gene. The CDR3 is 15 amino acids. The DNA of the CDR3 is TGTGCCAGCAGCGTAGATCTCTACTCTGGAAACACCATATATTTT. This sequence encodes CASSVDLYSGNTIYF.

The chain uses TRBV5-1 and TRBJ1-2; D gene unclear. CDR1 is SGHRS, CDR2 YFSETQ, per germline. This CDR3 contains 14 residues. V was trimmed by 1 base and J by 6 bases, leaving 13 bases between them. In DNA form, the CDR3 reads TGCGCCAGCAGCTTGATGAACTTGAGGGATGGCTACACCTTC. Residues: CASSLMNLRDGYTF.